The 19 T cell receptor beta chains below come from one sample, sequenced in a study of CD8 T cells in Susac syndrome. After extraction with the RNeasy kit, roughly 0.45 to 1 ug of the RNA was reverse transcribed using random hexamers. TCRdb processed the immunoSEQ multiplex PCR reads anew with MiXCR; each CDR3 protein has one entry. The sample has roughly 150,000 distinct CDR3 sequences; around 93% are singletons. The material sequenced was CD4+ T cells from PBMCs. The receptor set was obtained from a human donor in good health.

The genes are TRBV5-1 and TRBJ2-5; unclear D gene. The CDR3 totals 13 residues. Trimming stripped 4 bases from V and 1 base from J, with 8 bases between. Germline V gene data show CDR1 as SGHRS and CDR2 as YFSETQ. CDR3 protein: CASSVQVQETQYF. The CDR3 bases are TGCGCCAGCAGCGTTCAGGTCCAAGAGACCCAGTACTTC. The variable domain in full, with the rest retrieved from reference TRBV5-1 and TRBJ2-5, is KAGVTQTPRYLIKTRGQQVTLSCSPISGHRSVSWYQQTPGQGLQFLFEYFSETQRNKGNFPGRFSGRQFSNSRSEMNVSTLELGDSALYLCASSVQVQETQYFGPGTRLLVL.

The rearrangement links TRBV29-1 to TRBJ2-5; no reliable D call. Germline CDR1 and CDR2: SQVTM and ANQGSEA. Trimming pared 0 bases from V and 1 base from J, leaving 9 bases between. The CDR3 has 14 residues. The CDR3 loop reads CSVEENSVQETQYF. The DNA for the CDR3 is TGCAGCGTTGAAGAAAACAGTGTCCAAGAGACCCAGTACTTC.

The chain is built from TRBV29-1 and TRBJ2-3, with D possibly matching TRBD1 (5 bases). This CDR3 has 12 amino acids. V was clipped by 6 bases and J by 5 bases, with 12 bases between them. CDR1 SQVTM and CDR2 ANQGSEA come from the germline V gene. The CDR3, as DNA: TGCAGCGTGCAGGGTATTGAAGATACGCAGTATTTT. Residues: CSVQGIEDTQYF.

The chain is built from TRBV18 and TRBJ1-6, with 7 nucleotides matching TRBD1. The CDR3 contains 14 residues. CDR1 is KGHSH, CDR2 LQKENI, per germline. After removal of 0 bases from V and 13 bases from J, the junction contained 6 bases not matched to a gene. The CDR3 reads CASSPPRGQGPLHF. As DNA, the CDR3 is TGTGCCAGCTCACCACCGAGGGGGCAGGGCCCCCTCCACTTT.

The chain joins TRBV20-1 to TRBJ2-7; the match to TRBD2 covers 7 bases. Germline CDR1 and CDR2: DFQATT and SNEGSKA (reference sequence). The CDR3 has 13 residues. The junction had 8 bases not matched to a gene; V was cut back by 6 bases and J by 3 bases. The CDR3 nucleotides read TGCAGTGCGGAGTCTAGCGGTGTCTACGAGCAGTACTTC. Its translation: CSAESSGVYEQYF.

This chain connects TRBV12-3 or TRBV12-4 to TRBJ2-7, with 9 bases identical to TRBD2. The CDR3 has 15 residues. With 5 bases clipped from V and 4 bases from J, the junction kept 9 bases outside the gene matches. The CDR3 nucleotides are TGTGCCAGCAGTGGGTCCGGGACTAGCAGTTACGAGCAGTACTTC. This translates into CASSGSGTSSYEQYF.

The rearrangement uses TRBV20-1 and TRBJ2-5; 12 positions agree with TRBD2. The CDR3 spans 14 residues. The junction had 7 bases not matched to a gene; V was cut back by 6 bases and J by 5 bases. Germline-derived CDR1 and CDR2 are DFQATT and SNEGSKA (reference sequence). CDR3 sequence reads: CSATLAGGLETQYF. The DNA for the CDR3 is TGCAGTGCCACTCTAGCGGGGGGGCTTGAGACCCAGTACTTC.

The gene calls are TRBV2 and TRBJ1-1; 7 bases line up with TRBD1. CDR3 length: 13 amino acids. Losses at the gene ends were 8 bases for V and 4 bases for J; bases not matched to a gene: 7. The germline V gene has CDR1 SNHLY and CDR2 FYNNEI. The CDR3 DNA sequence: TGTGCCAGCTCAGGGGGTCGGACCACTGAAGCTTTCTTT. It specifies CASSGGRTTEAFF. Complete variable domain (other parts from reference TRBV2 and TRBJ1-1): EPEVTQTPSHQVTQMGQEVILRCVPISNHLYFYWYRQILGQKVEFLVSFYNNEISEKSEIFDDQFSVERPDGSNFTLKIRSTKLEDSAMYFCASSGGRTTEAFFGQGTRLTVV.

This clonotype was counted only a few times. CDR3 residues: CASSIRVGDGQYF. CDR3 nucleotide sequence: TGTGCCAGTAGTATCCGGGTCGGGGATGGGCAGTACTTC. The V gene is TRBV19, the J gene TRBJ2-7; the D gene is possibly TRBD2 (5 bases). CDR3 length: 13 amino acids. V was trimmed by 3 bases and J by 9 bases, leaving 15 bases between them. Germline V gives CDR1 LNHDA, CDR2 SQIVND (reference sequence).

V gene TRBV5-1 combines with J gene TRBJ2-3; D ambiguous. Trimming removed 4 bases from V and 6 bases from J, with 15 bases in between. CDR3 length: 14 residues. Per germline, CDR1 SGHRS and CDR2 YFSETQ. CDR3 coding DNA: TGCGCCAGCAGCCCCCGGGCCGGACGTGATACGCAGTATTTT. This gives the protein CASSPRAGRDTQYF.

This chain joins TRBV12-5 and TRBJ1-3; D uncertain. The germline V gene encodes CDR1 LGHNT and CDR2 FRNRAP. This CDR3 is built from 14 residues. V was cut by 5 bases and J by 0 bases, with 8 bases left in between. The CDR3 is CASGRQSSGNTIYF. In DNA form, the CDR3 reads TGTGCTAGTGGTAGACAAAGCTCTGGAAACACCATATATTTT.

The gene calls are TRBV7-9 and TRBJ2-6, with no clear D. The germline V gene encodes CDR1 SEHNR and CDR2 FQNEAQ (reference sequence). The CDR3 spans 17 residues. Trimming took 5 bases from V and 0 from J, leaving 14 bases between them. Here the CDR3 DNA reads TGTGCCAGCAGCAACATGGCTTGGATCTCTGGGGCCAACGTCCTGACTTTC. This translates into CASSNMAWISGANVLTF.

The chain has TRBV4-1 and TRBJ1-4; D unresolved. V lost 4 bases to trimming and J lost 4 bases, with 16 bases between them. This CDR3 contains 16 residues. Germline loops: CDR1 MGHRA, CDR2 YSYEKL. CDR3 region: CASSPLVGRLNEKLFF. Written as DNA, the CDR3 is TGCGCCAGCAGCCCCCTCGTTGGGCGGCTTAATGAAAAACTGTTTTTT.

The V gene is TRBV11-1, the J gene TRBJ2-3, with D possibly being TRBD1 or TRBD2 (6 bases each). This CDR3 is built from 17 residues. CDR1 and CDR2 from the germline V gene are SGHAT and FQDESV (reference sequence). The germline V and J ends were trimmed by 3 bases and 6 bases, with 22 bases remaining between them. The CDR3 region is CASSLRVRGDSADTQYF. DNA of the CDR3: TGTGCCAGCAGCTTGAGAGTGAGGGGGGACTCCGCGGATACGCAGTATTTT.

V and J are TRBV3-1 and TRBJ1-1, with 9 bases aligning to TRBD1. The V gene's germline CDR1 is LGHDT and CDR2 YNNKEL (reference sequence). V shed 1 base and J 4 bases; nucleotides not matched to a gene: 10. The CDR3 has 17 amino acids. The CDR3 loop reads CASSQAPPGQGTTEAFF. Here the CDR3 DNA reads TGTGCCAGCAGCCAAGCACCCCCCGGACAGGGGACCACTGAAGCTTTCTTT.

This clonotype came up once. The rearrangement links TRBV7-9 to TRBJ2-3; no firm D call. The CDR3 has 14 residues. Germline V gene data show CDR1 as SEHNR and CDR2 as FQNEAQ (reference sequence). V lost 0 bases, J lost 4 bases, and 8 bases lay in between. The CDR3 spells CASSLAAAADTQYF. The CDR3 DNA is TGTGCCAGCAGCTTAGCCGCCGCGGCAGATACGCAGTATTTT.

The chain recombines TRBV5-1 with TRBJ1-2; TRBD1 matches at 9 bases. Germline trimming cut 0 bases from V and 8 bases from J; bases unmatched to any gene: 8. This CDR3 region has 15 residues. Germline-derived CDR1 and CDR2 are SGHRS and YFSETQ. The CDR3 protein is CASSLAGDRDDGYTF. The CDR3 coding sequence is TGCGCCAGCAGCTTGGCAGGGGACAGGGATGACGGCTACACCTTC.

The gene calls are TRBV27 and TRBJ2-7, with TRBD2 matching over 9 bases. This CDR3 comprises 15 residues. Germline loops: CDR1 MNHEY, CDR2 SMNVEV (reference sequence). Trimming at V came to 4 bases and at J to 4 bases, leaving 8 bases not matched to a gene. This CDR3 is CASSSLAGAGYEQYF. In DNA, the CDR3 is TGTGCCAGCAGTTCCTTAGCGGGGGCCGGGTACGAGCAGTACTTC.

This clonotype was detected once. The chain is built from TRBV5-1 and TRBJ2-5; D gene ambiguous. CDR1 is SGHRS, CDR2 YFSETQ, per germline. CDR3 size: 12 residues. With 2 bases removed from V and 3 bases from J, the gap between germline ends came to 5 bases. In DNA form, the CDR3 reads TGCGCCAGCAGCTTTCGAAAAGAGACCCAGTACTTC. Translating gives CASSFRKETQYF.